The sequence of this TCR beta chain was determined in a study of blood T cells in healthy people across ages. PCR was performed a second time for about 7 to 12 cycles using a sample-barcoded 5' primer and a J-beta primer mix. A single record per CDR3 protein comes from TCRdb applying MiXCR to the 5' RACE reads. The sample contains around 1,500,000 distinct CDR3 sequences, approximately 38% of which appear only once. On this clonotype: What it binds is not known.

Researchers report isolating at least 6.5 million PBMCs per sample. V trimming: 5 bases; J trimming: 0 bases; junction bases outside the gene matches: 6. The CDR3 loop spans 16 amino acids. Study observations and caveats: PBMCs that were unsorted prevented a conclusive naive versus antigen-experienced comparison. Strong correlation was found linking TCR beta diversity to naive T cell percentage.

This chain joins TRBV12-3 or TRBV12-4 and TRBJ2-1, with 8 bases aligning to TRBD1. Sample: blood. This TCR was recovered from a woman aged 18-30 years in good health. CDR3 DNA sequence: TGTGCCAGCAGTCCCTCCGGGACAGGCTCCTACAATGAGCAGTTCTTC. Translation gives CASSPSGTGSYNEQFF.